The 5 T cell receptor beta chains below were found in one sample sequenced in a study of cytomegalovirus exposure and HLA in healthy donors. PCR used 60 Vbeta primers and 13 Jbeta primers. The data were produced by immunoSEQ multiplex PCR, yet TCRdb's version contains in-frame clones alone and is incomplete. The table has approximately 59,000 clones, about 63% seen once. The sequencing input was PBMCs. All receptors come from a man aged 35 to 55 in good health and CMV-seropositive.

The V call is TRBV7-9, the J call TRBJ2-7, with 8 bases matching TRBD2. Germline V gene sequence: CDR1 SEHNR, CDR2 FQNEAQ (reference sequence). This CDR3 comprises 14 residues. Trimming at V came to 4 bases and at J to 2 bases, leaving 4 bases not matched to a gene. As DNA, the CDR3 is TGTGCCAGCAGCTCAAGCGGGGGAACCTACGAGCAGTACTTC. Its translation: CASSSSGGTYEQYF.

This clone was counted between two and nine times. The V and J genes are TRBV7-9 and TRBJ1-1; TRBD1 might be the D (5 bases). The germline V gene encodes CDR1 SEHNR and CDR2 FQNEAQ (reference sequence). The CDR3 length is 14 residues. V was shortened by 1 base and J by 2 bases, with 8 bases between the two germline ends. The CDR3 loop reads CASSLDQGNTEAFF. CDR3 nucleotide sequence: TGTGCCAGCAGCTTAGATCAGGGCAACACTGAAGCTTTCTTT.

V is TRBV6-1 and J is TRBJ1-6; D is ambiguous. Germline lookup yields CDR1 MNHNS and CDR2 SASEGT. The CDR3 loop spans 14 amino acids. V shed 1 base and J shed 10 bases, with 11 bases lying between them. The chain's CDR3 is CASSEVGGRSPLHF. The CDR3 nucleotides read TGTGCCAGCAGTGAAGTGGGAGGACGGTCACCCCTCCACTTT.

The chain combines TRBV19 with TRBJ1-1; TRBD1 is a possible D gene (6 bases). This CDR3 has 15 amino acids. V dropped 7 bases and J dropped 1 base, with 16 bases sitting between them. Germline V gives CDR1 LNHDA, CDR2 SQIVND (reference sequence). This CDR3 is CASTLLDSRNTEAFF. As DNA, the CDR3 is TGTGCCAGTACCCTCCTGGACAGTAGGAACACTGAAGCTTTCTTT.

This clone appeared once. This chain links TRBV29-1 with TRBJ1-1; the D gene is possibly TRBD1 (5 bases). This CDR3 contains 13 residues. The V and J ends lost 4 bases and 0 bases respectively, with 9 bases between them. The germline V gene has CDR1 SQVTM and CDR2 ANQGSEA. The CDR3 DNA follows: TGCAGCGTTGTTCGGGGGTTGAACACTGAAGCTTTCTTT. The encoded protein is CSVVRGLNTEAFF.